This T cell receptor beta chain was captured in a study of blood T cell repertoires in COVID-19. The overall study: Sites in the United States, Italy and Spain provided acute and convalescent COVID-19 samples.

This clone was found once. The V gene end was trimmed by 0 bases and the J gene end by 4 bases; junction bases not matched to a gene: 9. The germline CDR1 and CDR2 sequences are MGHRA and YSYEKL. The CDR3 is 18 residues long. In the original processing: Researchers report that nucleated cell counts were estimated from reference gene primer amplification. The repertoire was sequenced with immunoSEQ multiplex PCR; TCRdb's copy has only in-frame clones and lacks some. Clone size and the V and J calls come from that table; the DNA yielded D and trimming. The repertoire holds tens of thousands of clones, with approximately 82% as singletons.

Source material: peripheral blood. The chain carries TRBV4-1 and TRBJ2-3; 11 bases map to TRBD2. The receptor comes from a man in his fifties with active COVID-19. The CDR3 sequence is CASSQEGLAGGRPDTQYF. CDR3 DNA sequence: TGCGCCAGCAGCCAAGAAGGTCTAGCGGGGGGACGGCCAGATACGCAGTATTTT.